This TCR beta chain originates from a study of patients with pleural tuberculosis. TCRdb reprocessed the reads via MiXCR and lists one record per CDR3 protein. This sample has 25,000 to 30,000 distinct CDR3 sequences, with roughly 18% found just once. The sample holds many counts of this clonotype. Germline values: CDR1 LGHDT, CDR2 YNNKEL (reference sequence). Trimming cost V 1 base and J 6 bases, with 7 bases left between them. CDR3 length: 13 residues. Sample: peripheral blood. This chain uses TRBV3-1 with TRBJ1-5; D ambiguous. The sequence came from a human donor with pleural tuberculosis. The CDR3 here is CASSQGPPQPQHF. The CDR3 coding sequence is TGTGCCAGCAGCCAAGGCCCCCCTCAGCCCCAGCATTTT.